The 6 T cell receptor beta chains below come from one sample, sequenced in a study of T cells after yellow fever vaccination (dated by TCRdb to the late 2010s). The sample's treatment or condition label, decoded: live attenuated yellow fever vaccine strain. Receptors were amplified or captured by 5' RACE. The instrument given in TCRdb is Illumina HiSeq 2500. TCRdb reran the public reads through fastp at Q25 and MiXCR, keeping productive beta chains. CDR3 protein duplicates are merged, each entry listing the most common genes and DNA. For this sample the table gives about 330,000 distinct CDR3 sequences, of which around 6.8% were detected only once. The top ten clonotypes cover 15% to 20% of the sample. This sample comprised PBMCs, obtained 35 to 50 days after the first yellow fever vaccination. These receptors all come from a man younger than 35 who received the YFV17D yellow fever vaccine.

The chain employs TRBV5-4 and TRBJ2-7; 13 nucleotides align to TRBD2. The V segment lost 4 bases and the J segment 2 bases; nucleotides outside the gene matches: 6. The CDR3 is 16 residues long. The V gene's germline CDR1 is SGHNT and CDR2 YYREEE (reference sequence). The CDR3 spells CASSKGLAGATYEQYF. The CDR3 bases are TGTGCCAGCAGCAAAGGACTAGCGGGGGCGACCTACGAGCAGTACTTC.

This chain links TRBV18 with TRBJ2-1, with D perhaps assigned TRBD1 or TRBD2 (5 bases each). This CDR3 is built from 12 residues. Germline CDR1 reads KGHSH; CDR2 reads LQKENI. V lost 5 bases and J lost 14, with 16 bases in between. CDR3 bases: TGTGCCAGCTCAACCGACTCCAGGGACGAGTTCTTC. This translates into CASSTDSRDEFF.

This clonotype occurred a few times. The chain couples TRBV4-3 to TRBJ1-1; D possibly corresponds to TRBD1 (5 bases). The V gene's germline CDR1 is LGHNA and CDR2 YSLEER. This CDR3 has 15 residues. Trimming took off 1 base at V and 1 base at J, with 10 bases between the two ends. CDR3 sequence: CASSQVAGRNTEAFF. CDR3 sequence (DNA): TGCGCCAGCAGCCAAGTGGCAGGGAGGAACACTGAAGCTTTCTTT.

This chain uses TRBV6-1 with TRBJ1-4, with 7 nucleotides matching TRBD1. CDR1 MNHNS and CDR2 SASEGT come from the germline V gene. The CDR3 loop spans 14 amino acids. V gave up 8 bases and J gave up 4 bases; unmatched junction bases: 7. The CDR3 DNA is TGTGCCAGCGGAACAGGGGCCGGTAATGAAAAACTGTTTTTT. Its protein product is CASGTGAGNEKLFF.

This clonotype was found a few times. V gene TRBV10-2 combines with J gene TRBJ2-7, with a possible D match to TRBD1 (7 bases). Between the trimmed V and J ends, which lost 0 bases and 3 bases, there was a span of 12 bases. Germline CDR1 WSHSY, CDR2 SAAADI. There are 15 residues in the CDR3. The CDR3 region has the DNA TGCGCCAGCAGTGAGTCATACCAGGGGGGCTACGAGCAGTACGTC. Protein sequence: CASSESYQGGYEQYV.

This clonotype was seen at least ten times. The CDR3 nucleotides are TGTGCCAGCAGTGATCACGGGGGCTCCTACAATGAGCAGTTCTTC. Its protein product is CASSDHGGSYNEQFF. V and J are TRBV2 and TRBJ2-1, with D possibly being TRBD2 (6 bases). Germline V gives CDR1 SNHLY, CDR2 FYNNEI. The V gene lost 3 bases and the J gene lost 0 bases, with 9 bases spanning the gap. The CDR3 covers 15 residues.